This T cell receptor beta chain derives from a study of spatial heterogeneity in lung cancer. In the study overall: In the raw reads, each unique TCR and UMI combination was present more than ten times on average.

The CDR3 spans 14 residues. After removal of 2 bases from V and 6 bases from J, the junction contained 3 bases not matched to a gene. Per the germline V gene, CDR1 is ENHRY and CDR2 is SYGVKD. MiXCR was run by TCRdb on the 5' RACE reads, yielding one entry per CDR3 protein. Of about 120,000 distinct CDR3 sequences detected, roughly an eighth appear once; the ten largest clones hold approximately 17%. Time point of the sample: blood at routine non-recurrence follow-up after resection. Material for sequencing was whole RNA from tumor, nontumor lung or frozen PBMC, left unsorted. This clonotype was seen only a few times.

This TCR derives from a male donor with early-stage non-small cell lung cancer. Sequenced here: PBMCs, sampled at follow-up. The rearrangement links TRBV10-3 to TRBJ2-2, with 7 bases matching TRBD1. CDR3 sequence (DNA): TGTGCCATCAGTGAGGACAGGGAATCCGGGGAGCTGTTTTTT. This gives the protein CAISEDRESGELFF.